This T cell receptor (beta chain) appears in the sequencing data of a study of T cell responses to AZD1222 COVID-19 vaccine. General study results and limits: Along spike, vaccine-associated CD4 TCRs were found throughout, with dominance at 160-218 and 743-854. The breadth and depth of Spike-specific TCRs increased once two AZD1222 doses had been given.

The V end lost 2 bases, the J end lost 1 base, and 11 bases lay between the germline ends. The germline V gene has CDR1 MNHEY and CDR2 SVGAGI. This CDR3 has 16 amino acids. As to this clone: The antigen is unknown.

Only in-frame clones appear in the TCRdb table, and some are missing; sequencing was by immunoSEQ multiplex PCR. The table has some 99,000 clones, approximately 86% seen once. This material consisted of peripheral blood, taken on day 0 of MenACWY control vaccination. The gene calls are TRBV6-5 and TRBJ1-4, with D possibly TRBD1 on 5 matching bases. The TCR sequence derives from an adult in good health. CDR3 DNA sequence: TGTGCCAGCAGTTACGCATCAGGGAGAACTAATGAAAAACTGTTTTTT. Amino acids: CASSYASGRTNEKLFF.